Shown below are 12 T cell receptor beta chains from a single sample sequenced in a study of control samples from healthy donors and cancer patients. Using immunoSEQ multiplex PCR, the repertoire was profiled, and TCRdb retains in-frame clones only, with some absent. The sample holds 8,500 to 11,000 clones; just over 90% are singletons and the top ten take about a fifth. Sequences were obtained from PBMCs. The receptors come from a man aged 60 to 69 with colorectal cancer.

This rearrangement joins TRBV29-1 to TRBJ1-2; D not certain. Germline loops: CDR1 SQVTM, CDR2 ANQGSEA. The CDR3 runs to 11 residues. V shed 3 bases and J shed 7 bases, with 9 bases lying between them. The DNA for the CDR3 is TGCAGCGTTGATATGGGCGCTGGCTACACCTTC. Protein sequence: CSVDMGAGYTF.

This clone appeared a single time. The V and J genes are TRBV13 and TRBJ1-2, with 7 positions matching TRBD1. With V trimmed by 5 bases and J by 6 bases, 9 bases remained unmatched. CDR3 length: 14 residues. Germline CDR1 is PRHDT and CDR2 is FYEKMQ (reference sequence). CDR3 amino acids: CASSTYTGTDGYTF. In DNA form, the CDR3 reads TGTGCCAGCAGCACCTACACCGGGACAGATGGCTACACCTTC. Supplemented by reference TRBV13 and TRBJ1-2, the full variable domain reads AAGVIQSPRHLIKEKRETATLKCYPIPRHDTVYWYQQGPGQDPQFLISFYEKMQSDKGSIPDRFSAQQFSDYHSELNMSSLELGDSALYFCASSTYTGTDGYTFGSGTRLTVV.

The chain is built from TRBV5-1 and TRBJ2-3, with TRBD1 matching over 7 bases. The germline gives CDR1 SGHRS, CDR2 YFSETQ. The CDR3 contains 16 residues. Trimming removed 3 bases from V and 1 base from J; junction bases left unmatched: 8. CDR3 residues: CASSSYRQGGTDTQYF. CDR3 nucleotide sequence: TGCGCCAGCAGCTCTTACCGACAGGGAGGCACAGATACGCAGTATTTT.

Regarding this clone: The sample contains more than one DNA sequence encoding this CDR3. DNA of the CDR3: TGTGCCAGCAGTTCGAACAGACTAGCTGGGGCCTACGAGCAGTACTTC. This translates into CASSSNRLAGAYEQYF. V and J are TRBV28 and TRBJ2-7, with 7 bases aligning to TRBD2. After removal of 4 bases from V and 2 bases from J, the junction contained 11 bases not matched to a gene. The length of the CDR3 is 16 residues. Germline loops: CDR1 MDHEN, CDR2 SYDVKM.

The chain uses TRBV3-1 (or the pseudogene TRBV3-2) and TRBJ2-7; weak D call: TRBD2 (6 bases). Germline lookup yields CDR1 LGHDT and CDR2 YNNKEL (reference sequence). V shed 2 bases and J shed 3 bases, with 11 bases lying between them. The CDR3 runs 14 residues. The CDR3 DNA reads as TGTGCCAGCAGCCAACGGGGGTCCCTCTACGAGCAGTACTTC. Translating gives CASSQRGSLYEQYF.

This sequence joins TRBV7-3 and TRBJ1-2, with 12 nucleotides matching TRBD1. Germline V gene lookup returns CDR1 SGHTA and CDR2 FQGTGA. J was trimmed by 8 bases and V by 5 bases; bases with no gene match: 6. The CDR3 has 14 amino acids. The CDR3 DNA reads TGTGCCAGCAGCCCGGGGACAGGGGGCGAGGGCTACACCTTC. It codes for CASSPGTGGEGYTF.

The chain links TRBV19 to TRBJ1-5; 8 bases map to TRBD1. Germline CDR1 LNHDA, CDR2 SQIVND (reference sequence). The CDR3 contains 15 residues. The ends lost 5 bases at V and 4 bases at J; junction bases unmatched: 7. This CDR3 is CASSGWTGKNQPQHF. The CDR3, as DNA: TGTGCCAGTAGTGGATGGACAGGGAAAAATCAGCCCCAGCATTTT. Looking up the rest from reference TRBV19 and TRBJ1-5 gives the full variable domain: DGGITQSPKYLFRKEGQNVTLSCEQNLNHDAMYWYRQDPGQGLRLIYYSQIVNDFQKGDIAEGYSVSREKKESFPLTVTSAQKNPTAFYLCASSGWTGKNQPQHFGDGTRLSIL.

The V gene is TRBV11-1, the J gene TRBJ2-7; 9 nucleotides align to TRBD1. The CDR3 extends over 14 amino acids. Germline V gene sequence: CDR1 SGHAT, CDR2 FQDESV (reference sequence). The V segment lost 5 bases and the J segment 4 bases; nucleotides outside the gene matches: 6. The DNA of the CDR3 is TGTGCCAGCAGCCGCGGGACAGGGTTGTACGAGCAGTACTTC. As protein: CASSRGTGLYEQYF.

This rearrangement joins TRBV4-3 to TRBJ2-2; unclear D gene. V was shortened by 8 bases and J by 8 bases, with 18 bases between the two germline ends. The CDR3 consists of 14 residues. In germline, CDR1 is LGHNA, CDR2 YSLEER. The CDR3 bases are TGCGCCAGCGCCCGTAATGGGGTGCAGGGGGAGCTGTTTTTT. Protein sequence: CASARNGVQGELFF.

The chain recombines TRBV30 with TRBJ1-2; 9 nucleotides line up with TRBD1. J gave up 6 bases and V 3 bases, and 11 bases lay outside the gene matches. This CDR3 is built from 15 residues. Germline-derived CDR1 and CDR2 are GTSNPN and SVGIG (reference sequence). Here the CDR3 reads CAWRAGTGSFDGYTF. DNA of the CDR3: TGTGCCTGGAGGGCCGGGACAGGGTCTTTTGATGGCTACACCTTC. The entire variable domain, with the rest obtained from reference TRBV30 and TRBJ1-2, is as follows: SQTIHQWPATLVQPVGSPLSLECTVEGTSNPNLYWYRQAAGRGLQLLFYSVGIGQISSEVPQNLSASRPQDRQFILSSKKLLLSDSGFYLCAWRAGTGSFDGYTFGSGTRLTVV.

This clone showed up just once. This CDR3 reads CASSLPGGAETQYF. The CDR3 nucleotides read TGTGCCAGCAGCTTACCCGGGGGGGCCGAGACCCAGTACTTC. The chain joins TRBV7-2 to TRBJ2-5; 8 bases align to TRBD2. The V and J ends lost 2 bases and 5 bases, in that order; junction bases with no gene match: 4. There are 14 residues in the CDR3. Looked up from germline, CDR1 is SGHTA and CDR2 is FQGNSA.

This chain uses TRBV13 with TRBJ1-2, with no clear D. The CDR3 consists of 15 residues. The V and J ends lost 4 bases and 2 bases respectively, with 14 bases between them. Germline V lookup: CDR1 PRHDT, CDR2 FYEKMQ (reference sequence). CDR3 coding DNA: TGTGCCAGCAGCTCCATCGTGGAGGACAACTATGGCTACACCTTC. This translates into CASSSIVEDNYGYTF.